This T cell receptor beta chain comes out of a study of blood T cell repertoires in COVID-19 (dated by TCRdb to 2019 to 2021). For the wider study: Samples covering the acute and convalescent phases of COVID-19 were provided by collaborators in the United States, Italy and Spain. The prospective study material was composed of cDNA or gDNA derived from T cells, B-cell-depleted T cells, or PBMCs. The repertoires were released in a freely available public database intended as a resource for research on the immune response to SARS-CoV-2. The dataset comprised deeply sampled blood TCRbeta repertoires from subjects exposed to, actively infected with, or recovered from COVID-19. HLA class I and class II types, where available, came from metadata supplied by the sample provider rather than from assay-based typing. The samples were drawn from the first 160 participants of the ongoing ImmuneRACE study and from over 950 subjects provided by 6 global collaborators. Sample metadata almost always included a de-identified subject ID, COVID-19 status, age in years and sex. Results and caveats for the whole study, not just this receptor: The amount of clinical and demographic metadata varied by source and participant and was provided uncurated.

The immunoSEQ Assay, a bias-controlled multiplex PCR, was used to amplify TCRbeta CDR3 regions from genomic DNA. Per the source publication's procedure: The number of nucleated cells in each sample was estimated by amplification of reference gene primers within the assay. To quantify the absolute abundance of each unique TCRbeta CDR3 rearrangement, sequence reads were collapsed and filtered. For each sample, productive Simpson clonality was calculated as the square root of Simpson's diversity index over productive rearrangements. TCRdb retrieved this table from immuneACCESS and kept in-frame rearrangements only. Not all clones are present; in checked studies, unresolved V genes account for under half, and no reason is known for the remainder. D and trimming come from the DNA, and the V and J calls and clone size come from that table. The sample records some 190,000 clones, about four fifths of which are singletons. The biggest ten clones account for about 6.9% of the sample.

On this clone: The specificity of this receptor is unknown. No clone much larger than this one lies a single base away; base qualities are absent.

Collaborating institutions collected whole blood in K2EDTA tubes following their own protocols. For TCRbeta analysis, collaborators shipped samples in one of three forms: frozen whole blood, isolated PBMCs, or DNA extracted from either of those sample types. The V end loses 3 bases and the J end loses 3 bases, and a stretch of 14 bases separates them. The germline V gene (reference sequence) gives CDR1 as GTSNPN and CDR2 as SVGIG. The CDR3 starts with the cysteine, ends with the phenylalanine, and has 15 residues. Only the CDR3 DNA is retained, 45 bases long and in frame from the first base. This clonotype was sampled from a man aged 55 to 70 with acute or convalescent COVID-19. The rearranged chain carries TRBV30 and TRBJ1-4; TRBD1 is possibly the D segment (6 matching bases). Sequencing was done on a sample of peripheral blood. The CDR3 corresponds to CAWRDTGFANEKLFF. The nucleotide sequence is given as TGTGCCTGGAGGGACACAGGGTTCGCTAATGAAAAACTGTTTTTT.